The clone carrying this T cell receptor (beta chain) appeared many times. The target antigen is unknown. The CDR3 regions of TCR beta were amplified from RNA transcripts. TCR CDR3 underwent first-round RT-PCR with the HTBI primer set. TCRdb passed the multiplex PCR reads through MiXCR, listing each CDR3 protein once. In the table there are 500,000 to 800,000 distinct CDR3 sequences, about 14% of which are singletons. Germline V gene data show CDR1 as MDHEN and CDR2 as SYDVKM. The CDR3 is 17 amino acids. V gave up 2 bases and J gave up 4 bases, with 18 bases separating them. This entry comes from a study of T cells in Graves' hyperthyroidism and ophthalmopathy. Study at large: Peripheral blood specimens were obtained at initial diagnosis, prior to any treatment.

Pregnant or lactating patients were excluded, as were those with uncontrolled infection or other autoimmune disease. Study-level findings and limits: From stable hyperthyroidism, ophthalmopathy was set apart by a 13 V-J model. In the blood, most expanded thyroid clonotypes above 0.001 appeared as well.

The sample taken for sequencing was blood. The chain employs TRBV28 and TRBJ2-1; TRBD1 is a possible D gene (6 bases). The clonotype originates from a woman between 50 and 59 years old with Graves' ophthalmopathy. CDR3: CASSLLGAGWRYNEQFF. As DNA, the CDR3 is TGTGCCAGCAGTTTACTGGGGGCGGGCTGGCGGTACAATGAGCAGTTCTTC. Filled out from reference TRBV28 and TRBJ2-1, the complete variable domain reads DVKVTQSSRYLVKRTGEKVFLECVQDMDHENMFWYRQDPGLGLRLIYFSYDVKMKEKGDIPEGYSVSREKKERFSLILESASTNQTSMYLCASSLLGAGWRYNEQFFGPGTRLTVL.